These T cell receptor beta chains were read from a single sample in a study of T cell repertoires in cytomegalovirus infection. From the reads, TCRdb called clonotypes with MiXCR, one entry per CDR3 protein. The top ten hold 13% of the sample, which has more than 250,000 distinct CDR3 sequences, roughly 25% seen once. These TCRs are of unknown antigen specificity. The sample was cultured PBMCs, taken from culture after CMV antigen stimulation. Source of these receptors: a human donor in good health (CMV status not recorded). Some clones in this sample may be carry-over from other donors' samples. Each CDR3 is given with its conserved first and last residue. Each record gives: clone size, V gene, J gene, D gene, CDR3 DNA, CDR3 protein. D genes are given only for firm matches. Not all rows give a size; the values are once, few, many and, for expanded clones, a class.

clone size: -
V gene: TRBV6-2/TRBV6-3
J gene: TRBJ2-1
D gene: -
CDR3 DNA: TGTGCCAGCAGTTACTCGAGAAGCAGCGGTAACAATGAGCAGTTCTTC
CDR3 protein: CASSYSRSSGNNEQFF

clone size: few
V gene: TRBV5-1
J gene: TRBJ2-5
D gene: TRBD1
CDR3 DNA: TGCGCCAGCAGCGCCACAGGGGGTGGTGAGACCCAGTACTTC
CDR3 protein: CASSATGGGETQYF

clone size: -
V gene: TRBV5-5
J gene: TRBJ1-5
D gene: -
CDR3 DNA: TGTGCCAGCAGCGGTGACTGGGCCCAGCCCCAGCATTTT
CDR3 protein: CASSGDWAQPQHF

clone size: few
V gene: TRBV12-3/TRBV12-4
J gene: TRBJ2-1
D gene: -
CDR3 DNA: TGTGCCAGCAGTTTAGAGTTGGGGGGAAATGAGCAGTTCTTC
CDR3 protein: CASSLELGGNEQFF

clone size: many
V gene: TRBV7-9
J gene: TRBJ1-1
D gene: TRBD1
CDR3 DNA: TGTGCCAGCAGCTCGCAGGGGGCATGGGAAGCTTTCTTT
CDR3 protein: CASSSQGAWEAFF

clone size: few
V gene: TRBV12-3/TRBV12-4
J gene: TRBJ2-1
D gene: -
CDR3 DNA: TGTGCCAGAGGGGCGGAGACTTACAATGAGCAGTTCTTC
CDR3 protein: CARGAETYNEQFF

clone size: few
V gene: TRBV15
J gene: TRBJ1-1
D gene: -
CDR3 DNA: TGTGCCACCACCACGTACTGGAATTCGGTGAACACTGAAGCTTTCTTT
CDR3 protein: CATTTYWNSVNTEAFF

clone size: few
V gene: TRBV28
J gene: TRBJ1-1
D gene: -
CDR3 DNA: TGTGCCAGCGGGACGGTGAACACTGAAGCTTTCTTT
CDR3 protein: CASGTVNTEAFF

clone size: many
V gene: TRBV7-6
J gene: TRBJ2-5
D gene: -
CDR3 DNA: TGTGCCAGCAGCTTAAGTCCCGACCCCCAAGAGACCCAGTACTTC
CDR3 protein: CASSLSPDPQETQYF

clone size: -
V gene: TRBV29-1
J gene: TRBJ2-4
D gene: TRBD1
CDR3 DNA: TGCAGCGTTCGTACAGGGGACCTAGCCAAAAACATTCAGTACTTC
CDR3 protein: CSVRTGDLAKNIQYF

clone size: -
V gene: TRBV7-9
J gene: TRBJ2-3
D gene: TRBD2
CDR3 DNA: TGTGCCAGCAGCTTGGCCAGCGGGATAGTCGATACGCAGTATTTT
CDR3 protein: CASSLASGIVDTQYF

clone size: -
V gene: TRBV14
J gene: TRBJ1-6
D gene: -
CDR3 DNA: TGTGCCAGCAGCCAATCCTACAGGCTGAATAATTCACCCCTCCACTTT
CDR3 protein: CASSQSYRLNNSPLHF

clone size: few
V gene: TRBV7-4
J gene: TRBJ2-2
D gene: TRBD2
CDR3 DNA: TGTGCCAGCAGCTTAGTAGCGGGAGCCTTGACCGGGGAGCTGTTTTTT
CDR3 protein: CASSLVAGALTGELFF

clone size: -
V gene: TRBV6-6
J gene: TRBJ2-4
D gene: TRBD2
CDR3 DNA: TGTGCCAGCAGTTACTCGAGGCTAGCGGAAAACATTCAGTACTTC
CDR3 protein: CASSYSRLAENIQYF

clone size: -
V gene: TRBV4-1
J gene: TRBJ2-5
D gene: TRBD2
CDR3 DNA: TGCGCCAGCAGCCACCCCGGGCTAGCGGGATCGGAGACCCAGTACTTC
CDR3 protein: CASSHPGLAGSETQYF

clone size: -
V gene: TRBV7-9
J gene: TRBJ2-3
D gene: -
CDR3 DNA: TGTGCCAGCAGCCGACGGACTGGAGGAAGCACAGATACGCAGTATTTT
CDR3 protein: CASSRRTGGSTDTQYF

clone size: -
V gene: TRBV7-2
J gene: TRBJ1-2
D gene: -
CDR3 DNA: TGTGCCAGCAGCCCTCCCAGGGTTGGCTATGGCTACACCTTC
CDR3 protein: CASSPPRVGYGYTF

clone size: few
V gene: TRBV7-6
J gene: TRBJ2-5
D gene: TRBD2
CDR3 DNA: TGTGCTAGCAGCCAACCTCTAGCGGGAGGAGGGGAGACCCAGTACTTC
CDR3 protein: CASSQPLAGGGETQYF

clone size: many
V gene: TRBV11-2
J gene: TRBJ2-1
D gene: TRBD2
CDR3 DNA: TGTGCCAGCAGCAGGGGGGGGACTAGCGGCAGCTCCTACAATGAGCAGTTCTTC
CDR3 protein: CASSRGGTSGSSYNEQFF

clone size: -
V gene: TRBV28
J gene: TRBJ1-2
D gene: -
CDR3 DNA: TGTGCCAGCAGTTACGGCAGGGTAATCTTTGGCTACACCTTC
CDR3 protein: CASSYGRVIFGYTF

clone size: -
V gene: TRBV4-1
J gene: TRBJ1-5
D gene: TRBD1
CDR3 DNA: TGCGCCAGCAGCCAAGGGACAGGGAGTGGGTGGGAAAAGGCCCAGCATTTT
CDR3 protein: CASSQGTGSGWEKAQHF

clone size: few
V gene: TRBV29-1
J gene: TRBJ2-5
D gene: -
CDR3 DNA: TGCAGCGTTGAAAGTCTGGAAGAGACCCAGTACTTC
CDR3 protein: CSVESLEETQYF

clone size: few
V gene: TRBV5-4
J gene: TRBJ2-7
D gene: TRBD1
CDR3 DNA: TGTGCCAGCAGCTTTTCCACGACAGGGTTTTACGAGCAGTACTTC
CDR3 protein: CASSFSTTGFYEQYF

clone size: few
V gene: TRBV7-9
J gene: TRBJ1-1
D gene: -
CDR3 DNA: TGTGCCAGCAGTACGTTTCTCGGTCCTGAAGCTTTCTTT
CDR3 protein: CASSTFLGPEAFF

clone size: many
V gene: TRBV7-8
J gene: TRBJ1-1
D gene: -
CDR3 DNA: TGTGCCAGCAGCTCCTCCCGTTGGGGCAACACTGAAGCTTTCTTT
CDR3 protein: CASSSSRWGNTEAFF

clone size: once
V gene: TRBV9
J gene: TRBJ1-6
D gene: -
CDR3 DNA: TGTGCCAGCAGCCCCTCGGAGGGGGGGACACCCCTCCACTTT
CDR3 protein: CASSPSEGGTPLHF

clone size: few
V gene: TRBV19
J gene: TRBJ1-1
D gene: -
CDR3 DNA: TGTGCCAGTAGTGCCCCTGAGGGGCGGGGGAACACTGAAGCTTTCTTT
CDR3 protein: CASSAPEGRGNTEAFF

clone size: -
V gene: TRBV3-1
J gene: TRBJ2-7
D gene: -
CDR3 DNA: TGTGCCAGCAGCCAAAGGCGGTCCTACGAGCAGTACTTC
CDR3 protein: CASSQRRSYEQYF

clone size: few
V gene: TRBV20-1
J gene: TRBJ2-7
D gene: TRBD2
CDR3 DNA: TGCAGTGCTACTCGGACTAGCGGGAGTAACGAGCAGTACTTC
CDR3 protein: CSATRTSGSNEQYF

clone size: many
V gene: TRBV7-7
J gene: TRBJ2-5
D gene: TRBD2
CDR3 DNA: TGTGCCAGCAGCTTAAGCCTAGCGGGAGCCGAGACCCAGTACTTC
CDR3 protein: CASSLSLAGAETQYF

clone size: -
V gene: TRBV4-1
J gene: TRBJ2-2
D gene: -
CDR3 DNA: TGCGCCAGCAGTGATACCGGGGAGCTGTTTTTT
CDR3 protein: CASSDTGELFF

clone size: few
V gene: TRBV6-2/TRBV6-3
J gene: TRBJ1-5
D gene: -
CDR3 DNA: TGTGCCAGCAGTTACACAGCGAGCAATCAGCCCCAGCATTTT
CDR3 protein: CASSYTASNQPQHF

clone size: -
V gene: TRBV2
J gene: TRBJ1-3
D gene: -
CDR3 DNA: TGTGCCAGCCGATTAGAGTCGGCCATATATTTT
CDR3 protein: CASRLESAIYF

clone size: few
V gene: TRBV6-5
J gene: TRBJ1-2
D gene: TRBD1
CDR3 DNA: TGTGCCAGCAGTCCCCTGGACAGGACTTTTTTGGTCTACACCTTC
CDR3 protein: CASSPLDRTFLVYTF

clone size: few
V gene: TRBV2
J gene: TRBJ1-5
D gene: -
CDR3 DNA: TGTGCCAGCACCCCGCAGAAATACAATCAGCCCCAGCATTTT
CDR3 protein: CASTPQKYNQPQHF

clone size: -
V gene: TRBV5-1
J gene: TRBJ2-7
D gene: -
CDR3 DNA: TGCGCCAGCAGCTATCAACAGGGATCGGGAGAGCAGTACTTC
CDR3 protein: CASSYQQGSGEQYF

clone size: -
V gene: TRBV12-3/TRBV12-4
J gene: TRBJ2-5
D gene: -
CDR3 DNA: TGTGCCAGCAGCCGACACAAAAAAGAGACCCAGTACTTC
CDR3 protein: CASSRHKKETQYF